A selection of T cell receptor beta chains follows, all from one sample in a study of T cell repertoires in cytomegalovirus infection. TCRdb passed the reads through MiXCR, listing each CDR3 protein once. Of just over 450,000 distinct CDR3 sequences in the sample, roughly 42% were seen once. The antigens for these receptors are not known. This specimen consisted of cultured PBMCs, obtained from culture after CMV antigen stimulation. The receptors come from a human donor in good health (CMV status not recorded). Some clones in this sample may be carry-over from other donors' samples. Each CDR3 is given with its conserved first and last residue. Only some rows state a clone size, as once, few, many or a class for expanded clones.

size: NA
J: TRBJ2-3
V: TRBV12-3/TRBV12-4
CDR3: CASSLSAGASMGTDTQYF

size: few
J: TRBJ2-1
V: TRBV20-1
CDR3: CSVSGGTSREGEFF

size: NA
J: TRBJ2-3
V: TRBV27
CDR3: CASSYWGGRSTDTQYF

size: few
J: TRBJ2-3
V: TRBV6-5
CDR3: CASSYSGLAGSTDTQYF

size: once
J: TRBJ2-3
V: TRBV7-6
CDR3: CASSLGDRSDTQYF

size: NA
J: TRBJ2-7
V: TRBV10-3
CDR3: CAISPDSYEQYF

size: NA
J: TRBJ1-3
V: TRBV14
CDR3: CASSQASGRVGNTIYF

size: NA
J: TRBJ2-5
V: TRBV5-1
CDR3: CASRQPGEETQYF

size: NA
J: TRBJ2-7
V: TRBV12-3/TRBV12-4
CDR3: CASSPSSGGLVEQYF

size: NA
J: TRBJ2-6
V: TRBV27
CDR3: CASSLFLGGALAGANVLTF

size: NA
J: TRBJ2-1
V: TRBV6-5
CDR3: CASSYSGQSEQFF

size: few
J: TRBJ2-1
V: TRBV2
CDR3: CASRAGQQNEQFF

size: few
J: TRBJ2-7
V: TRBV7-9
CDR3: CASSLVGSYPYEQYF

size: NA
J: TRBJ2-1
V: TRBV2
CDR3: CASSGTGVVNEQFF

size: NA
J: TRBJ2-3
V: TRBV11-3
CDR3: CASMSGEGTQYF

size: few
J: TRBJ1-1
V: TRBV7-2
CDR3: CASSLRFGSTEAFF

size: NA
J: TRBJ1-1
V: TRBV2
CDR3: CASSRDMGTEAFF

size: few
J: TRBJ2-3
V: TRBV4-1
CDR3: CASSQGAGRKRTDTQYF

size: few
J: TRBJ2-5
V: TRBV7-2
CDR3: CASSRTSGRAGETQYF

size: NA
J: TRBJ1-4
V: TRBV5-1
CDR3: CASSLQGPFNEKLFF

size: few
J: TRBJ1-2
V: TRBV12-3/TRBV12-4
CDR3: CASTKSDLDREVGYTF

size: NA
J: TRBJ2-7
V: TRBV19
CDR3: CASSMAGQGAYEQYF

size: few
J: TRBJ2-7
V: TRBV20-1
CDR3: CSARTGGYEQYF

size: NA
J: TRBJ1-2
V: TRBV27
CDR3: CASSSYGTRGYTF

size: few
J: TRBJ2-5
V: TRBV7-2
CDR3: CASSTQSGGRETQYF

size: NA
J: TRBJ2-7
V: TRBV7-2
CDR3: CASSPAPLLYEQYF

size: NA
J: TRBJ2-5
V: TRBV7-2
CDR3: CASSFSRSGMLETQYF

size: few
J: TRBJ2-7
V: TRBV27
CDR3: CASSFIQGATREYEQYF

size: few
J: TRBJ1-6
V: TRBV7-2
CDR3: CASSLIGQSSPLHF

size: few
J: TRBJ2-7
V: TRBV11-2
CDR3: CASSPARDWDYDEQYF

size: NA
J: TRBJ1-4
V: TRBV2
CDR3: CASNRQGAPNEKLFF

size: NA
J: TRBJ2-7
V: TRBV28
CDR3: CASQTGGSYEQYF

size: once
J: TRBJ2-1
V: TRBV6-2/TRBV6-3
CDR3: CASIRRLAGYNEQFF

size: NA
J: TRBJ2-3
V: TRBV19
CDR3: CASSIAVGRGTDTQYF

size: few
J: TRBJ2-3
V: TRBV11-2
CDR3: CASSFVGGRVPDTQYF

size: once
J: TRBJ1-5
V: TRBV28
CDR3: CASSPPRDRGHQPQHF

size: NA
J: TRBJ2-3
V: TRBV12-5
CDR3: CASGLGRFSQYF

size: few
J: TRBJ2-1
V: TRBV6-5
CDR3: CASRRGGLARYNEQFF

size: NA
J: TRBJ2-5
V: TRBV27
CDR3: CASSPLSAGGGAQETQYF

size: NA
J: TRBJ2-3
V: TRBV6-1
CDR3: CASSEAQGFTDTQYF

size: NA
J: TRBJ2-1
V: TRBV6-5
CDR3: CASSYPAGSGVQSWGYNEQFF

size: once
J: TRBJ2-7
V: TRBV4-1
CDR3: CASSQRTGETYEQYF

size: many
J: TRBJ1-2
V: TRBV7-2
CDR3: CASSFSGAYGYTF

size: NA
J: TRBJ2-7
V: TRBV20-1
CDR3: CSAPSAGDIEQYF

size: few
J: TRBJ2-5
V: TRBV6-6
CDR3: CASSYWERSQETQYF

size: many
J: TRBJ2-7
V: TRBV7-2
CDR3: CASSSRRSAYEQYF

size: NA
J: TRBJ1-2
V: TRBV10-2
CDR3: CASSESRQGLGYTF

size: few
J: TRBJ1-6
V: TRBV7-6
CDR3: CASSLDPPGGSSYNSPLHF

size: few
J: TRBJ2-4
V: TRBV6-1
CDR3: CASSHPGVNIQYF

size: NA
J: TRBJ2-1
V: TRBV29-1
CDR3: CSFRGTTYNEQFF

size: few
J: TRBJ1-6
V: TRBV19
CDR3: CASSALVRLRQAPLHF

size: NA
J: TRBJ2-7
V: TRBV7-6
CDR3: CASSLDNTGTGTYEQYF

size: NA
J: TRBJ1-1
V: TRBV20-1
CDR3: CSAGRGKKNTEAFF

size: NA
J: TRBJ1-1
V: TRBV7-4
CDR3: CASQYPPDGTEF

size: NA
J: TRBJ2-6
V: TRBV20-1
CDR3: CSVHKSSGANVLTF

size: few
J: TRBJ2-7
V: TRBV7-8
CDR3: CASSRGPVGGVQYEQYF

size: few
J: TRBJ2-3
V: TRBV7-4
CDR3: CASSARGGPTDTQYF

size: NA
J: TRBJ2-7
V: TRBV6-2/TRBV6-3
CDR3: CASSSSSSSYEQYF

size: few
J: TRBJ1-2
V: TRBV7-8
CDR3: CASSFRTGGSGYTF

size: few
J: TRBJ1-1
V: TRBV7-9
CDR3: CASSLYRGTTEAFF